This TCR beta chain emerged from a study of cytomegalovirus exposure and HLA in healthy donors. Assay used: immunoSEQ multiplex PCR; TCRdb lists only in-frame clones, some missing. The data show some 160,000 clones, about 88% seen once. Study-level findings and limits: The study put 150 to 200 TCR beta chains on its list as cytomegalovirus-associated. Rare TCR sequences dominated, though some public TCRs recurred in many donors. CMV antigen specificity was confirmed in vitro for three CMV-associated chains.

About this clone: What it binds is unknown.

The source is a man between 18 and 29 years old in good health and CMV-seronegative. The sequencing sample was made of PBMCs.

The CDR3 is CASSLSQGAGNTIYF. The CDR3 DNA is TGTGCCAGCAGTTTAAGCCAGGGCGCTGGAAACACCATATATTTT. This rearrangement joins TRBV28 to TRBJ1-3; perhaps TRBD1 as D (5 bases). This CDR3 is built from 15 residues. V lost 2 bases and J 2 bases, leaving 10 bases between the germline ends. Germline CDR1 and CDR2: MDHEN and SYDVKM.